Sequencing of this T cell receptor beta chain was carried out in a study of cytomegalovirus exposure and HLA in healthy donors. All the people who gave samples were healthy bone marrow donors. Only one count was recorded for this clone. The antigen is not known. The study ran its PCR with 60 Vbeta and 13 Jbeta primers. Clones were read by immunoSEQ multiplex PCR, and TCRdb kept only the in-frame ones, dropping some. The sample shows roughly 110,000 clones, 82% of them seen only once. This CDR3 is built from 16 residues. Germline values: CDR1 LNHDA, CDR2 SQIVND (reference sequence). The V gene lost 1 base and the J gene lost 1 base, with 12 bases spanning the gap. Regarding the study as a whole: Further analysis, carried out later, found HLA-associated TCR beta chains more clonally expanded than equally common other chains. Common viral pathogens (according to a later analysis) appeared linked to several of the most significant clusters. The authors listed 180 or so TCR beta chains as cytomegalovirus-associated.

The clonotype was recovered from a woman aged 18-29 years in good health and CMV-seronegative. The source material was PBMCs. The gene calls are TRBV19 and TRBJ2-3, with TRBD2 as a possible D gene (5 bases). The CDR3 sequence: CASSIVPGVGTDTQYF. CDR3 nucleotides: TGTGCCAGTAGTATAGTCCCCGGGGTAGGCACAGATACGCAGTATTTT.